Listed below are T cell receptor beta chains from one sample, sequenced in a study of cytomegalovirus exposure and HLA in healthy donors. TCRdb's table, derived via immunoSEQ multiplex PCR, lists solely in-frame clones and lacks some. Recorded for this sample: fewer than 30,000 clones. Sequencing used PBMCs. All receptors derive from a man younger than 45 in good health and CMV-seronegative. The CDR3 runs from the conserved cysteine through the conserved F or W. D genes are given only for firm matches.

V gene	J gene	D gene	CDR3 protein	CDR3 DNA
TRBV19	TRBJ1-1	-	CASSIAGEAFF	TGTGCCAGTAGTATAGCAGGGGAAGCTTTCTTT
TRBV13	TRBJ1-1	TRBD1	CASSKVTGGYTEAFF	TGTGCCAGCAGCAAAGTGACAGGGGGCTACACTGAAGCTTTCTTT
TRBV19	TRBJ2-7	-	CASSLDSSYEQYF	TGTGCCAGTAGTTTGGACAGCTCCTACGAGCAGTACTTC
TRBV5-1	TRBJ1-1	TRBD1	CASRPMTGGTEAFF	TGCGCCAGCAGGCCAATGACAGGGGGCACTGAAGCTTTCTTT
TRBV28	TRBJ2-5	-	CASSTRGLPQETQYF	TGTGCCAGCAGTACCCGGGGGTTGCCCCAAGAGACCCAGTACTTC
TRBV7-9	TRBJ1-1	-	CASSLSFTEAFF	TGTGCCAGCAGCTTATCTTTCACTGAAGCTTTCTTT
TRBV6-1	TRBJ2-7	-	CASSELGDTQDF	TGTGCCAGCAGTGAATTGGGGGACACTCAGGACTTC
TRBV25-1	TRBJ2-1	TRBD1	CASSDFRTGDSDNEQFF	TGTGCCAGCAGTGATTTCCGGACAGGGGACTCCGACAATGAGCAGTTCTTC
TRBV13	TRBJ2-5	TRBD1	CASSTGQAFQETQYF	TGTGCCAGCAGCACAGGACAGGCCTTCCAAGAGACCCAGTACTTC
TRBV19	TRBJ2-2	TRBD1	CASSGTGFTGELFF	TGTGCCAGTAGCGGGACAGGCTTCACCGGGGAGCTGTTTTTT
TRBV2	TRBJ2-3	-	CASSVDTQYF	TGTGCCAGCAGCGTAGATACGCAGTATTTT
TRBV11-3	TRBJ1-3	-	CASSLDGGNSGNTIYF	TGTGCCAGCAGCCTTGACGGAGGGAACTCTGGAAACACCATATATTTT
TRBV29-1	TRBJ1-1	-	CSVAREDWRGNTEAFF	TGCAGCGTCGCACGTGAGGATTGGCGAGGGAACACTGAAGCTTTCTTT
TRBV2	TRBJ1-2	-	CASSDRVRVGYTF	TGTGCCAGCAGTGACAGGGTCCGTGTGGGCTACACCTTC
TRBV2	TRBJ2-1	TRBD2	CASSERAGGLNEQFF	TGTGCCAGCAGTGAACGAGCGGGAGGGCTAAATGAGCAGTTCTTC
TRBV5-1	TRBJ1-2	-	CASSWSGTNGVYGYTF	TGCGCCAGCAGCTGGTCCGGGACAAATGGCGTATATGGCTACACCTTC
TRBV27	TRBJ2-7	-	CASSLWGTGYEQYF	TGTGCCAGCAGTTTGTGGGGGACTGGCTACGAGCAGTACTTC
TRBV7-8	TRBJ2-7	TRBD1	CASSLVTGGYEQYF	TGTGCCAGCAGCTTAGTTACAGGGGGCTACGAGCAGTACTTC
TRBV7-8	TRBJ2-7	TRBD2	CASSTSGREVEQYF	TGTGCCAGCAGTACTAGCGGGAGGGAGGTCGAGCAGTACTTC
TRBV19	TRBJ2-2	-	CASNGGKTGELFF	TGTGCCAGTAACGGAGGGAAGACCGGGGAGCTGTTTTTT
TRBV4-2	TRBJ2-7	TRBD2	CASSQEFSGGPPQYF	TGTGCCAGCAGCCAAGAATTCAGCGGGGGGCCCCCGCAGTACTTC
TRBV6-6	TRBJ1-1	TRBD1	CASTKAQGVSNTEAFF	TGTGCCAGCACTAAGGCACAGGGGGTATCGAACACTGAAGCTTTCTTT
TRBV7-2	TRBJ2-3	TRBD2	CASSLEAGVPDTQYF	TGTGCCAGCAGCTTAGAAGCGGGAGTTCCAGATACGCAGTATTTT